The rows below give T cell receptor beta chains drawn from one sample of a study of blood T cell repertoires in COVID-19. Data came from immunoSEQ multiplex PCR; TCRdb stores just in-frame clones and leaves some out. The top ten clones hold about 8.4% of a sample with about 27,000 clones, 80% to 90% of them seen once. Material: peripheral blood. These receptors all come from a woman aged 45-65 years with active COVID-19. CDR3s leave out the opening cysteine and the closing phenylalanine or tryptophan. Clone size is stated in some rows and not others, as once, few, many or a class when expanded.

abundance: NA; j_gene: TRBJ2-5; v_gene: TRBV5-1; CDR3aa: ASSLGSSGSSETQY
abundance: NA; j_gene: TRBJ2-3; v_gene: TRBV18; CDR3aa: ASSPRRDVDTQY
abundance: NA; j_gene: TRBJ1-2; v_gene: TRBV9; CDR3aa: ASSADPGGGNYGYT
abundance: NA; j_gene: TRBJ1-1; v_gene: TRBV7-8; CDR3aa: ASSRDRGSEAF
abundance: NA; j_gene: TRBJ1-1; v_gene: TRBV5-1; CDR3aa: ASSRLQGGTEAF
abundance: NA; j_gene: TRBJ1-4; v_gene: TRBV5-4; CDR3aa: ASSPYEGGTNEKLF
abundance: NA; j_gene: TRBJ1-5; v_gene: TRBV6-1; CDR3aa: ASSEGPGLYSNQPQH
abundance: NA; j_gene: TRBJ1-1; v_gene: TRBV3-1/TRBV3-2; CDR3aa: ASSHAGETEAF
abundance: few; j_gene: TRBJ1-3; v_gene: TRBV28; CDR3aa: ASTPQGLRSGNTIY
abundance: NA; j_gene: TRBJ2-2; v_gene: TRBV2; CDR3aa: ASSRTGGPGGELF
abundance: few; j_gene: TRBJ1-6; v_gene: TRBV5-1; CDR3aa: ASSLEKQGYSPLH
abundance: NA; j_gene: TRBJ2-1; v_gene: TRBV7-3; CDR3aa: ASSSQAGRGVGEQF
abundance: NA; j_gene: TRBJ1-5; v_gene: TRBV7-8; CDR3aa: ASSLVGQGGQPQH
abundance: once; j_gene: TRBJ2-3; v_gene: TRBV9; CDR3aa: ASSVVGRSTDTQY
abundance: NA; j_gene: TRBJ2-4; v_gene: TRBV6-6; CDR3aa: ASSYYAGQDIQY
abundance: NA; j_gene: TRBJ2-1; v_gene: TRBV13; CDR3aa: ASSLLQGARNEQF
abundance: few; j_gene: TRBJ2-1; v_gene: TRBV19; CDR3aa: ASSIEPAGRNEQF
abundance: once; j_gene: TRBJ2-2; v_gene: TRBV28; CDR3aa: ASIPSGTHGGELF
abundance: NA; j_gene: TRBJ2-3; v_gene: TRBV30; CDR3aa: AWMGPQSTDTQY
abundance: NA; j_gene: TRBJ2-5; v_gene: TRBV27; CDR3aa: ASSLKWEPWPFLETQY
abundance: NA; j_gene: TRBJ2-2; v_gene: TRBV7-6; CDR3aa: ASSPGRAGTGELF
abundance: NA; j_gene: TRBJ1-1; v_gene: TRBV7-6; CDR3aa: ASSPLSTGTEAF
abundance: few; j_gene: TRBJ1-2; v_gene: TRBV5-4; CDR3aa: ASSHEWTGSGGYT
abundance: NA; j_gene: TRBJ2-1; v_gene: TRBV4-2; CDR3aa: ASSQGTGGQF
abundance: NA; j_gene: TRBJ1-2; v_gene: TRBV19; CDR3aa: ASKPLTVGEYGYT
abundance: NA; j_gene: TRBJ1-5; v_gene: TRBV28; CDR3aa: ASSLSPQGREQPQH
abundance: few; j_gene: TRBJ1-6; v_gene: TRBV5-1; CDR3aa: ASSLGDINNSPLH
abundance: NA; j_gene: TRBJ2-7; v_gene: TRBV9; CDR3aa: ASSVSGNSYEQY
abundance: NA; j_gene: TRBJ1-3; v_gene: TRBV6-5; CDR3aa: ASSYSVRGKGNTIY
abundance: NA; j_gene: TRBJ1-6; v_gene: TRBV9; CDR3aa: ASSARDMMNSPLH
abundance: NA; j_gene: TRBJ2-1; v_gene: TRBV2; CDR3aa: ASSVFVAGGEQF
abundance: NA; j_gene: TRBJ2-1; v_gene: TRBV5-6; CDR3aa: ASSLEGQPFLYNEQF
abundance: NA; j_gene: TRBJ1-2; v_gene: TRBV4-1; CDR3aa: ASRKRTQGEGTYGYT
abundance: once; j_gene: TRBJ2-7; v_gene: TRBV9; CDR3aa: ASSPSSGASYEQY
abundance: NA; j_gene: TRBJ1-6; v_gene: TRBV2; CDR3aa: ASNVQGGSISPLH
abundance: NA; j_gene: TRBJ2-7; v_gene: TRBV6-1; CDR3aa: ASSEQFSYEQY
abundance: once; j_gene: TRBJ2-5; v_gene: TRBV7-9; CDR3aa: ASSLHSSQETQY
abundance: NA; j_gene: TRBJ1-2; v_gene: TRBV2; CDR3aa: ASSEAIVQGDYGYT
abundance: NA; j_gene: TRBJ2-3; v_gene: TRBV7-9; CDR3aa: ASTREFSTDTQY
abundance: NA; j_gene: TRBJ1-2; v_gene: TRBV30; CDR3aa: AWSVQSGGGGYT
abundance: NA; j_gene: TRBJ2-5; v_gene: TRBV5-1; CDR3aa: ASSLVGGKETQY